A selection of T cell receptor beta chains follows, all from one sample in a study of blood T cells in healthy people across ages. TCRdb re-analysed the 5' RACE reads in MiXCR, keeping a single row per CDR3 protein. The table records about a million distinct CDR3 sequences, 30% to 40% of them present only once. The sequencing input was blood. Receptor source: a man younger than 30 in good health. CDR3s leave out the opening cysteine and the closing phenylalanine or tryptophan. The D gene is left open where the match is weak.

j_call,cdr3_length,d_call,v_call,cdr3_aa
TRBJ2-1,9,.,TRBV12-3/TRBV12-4,VSSPYGEQF
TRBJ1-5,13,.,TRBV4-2,ASSQVEGSNQPQH
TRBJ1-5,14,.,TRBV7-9,ASSSARTAINQPQH
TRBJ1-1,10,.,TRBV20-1,SAGRGGAEAF
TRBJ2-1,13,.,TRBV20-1,SARDILSSYNEQF
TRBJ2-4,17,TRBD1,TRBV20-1,SAHLLGTGGYLAKNIQY
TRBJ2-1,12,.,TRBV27,ASSSSGTWDEQF
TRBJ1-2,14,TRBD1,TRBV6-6,ASSWGTGKTNYGYT
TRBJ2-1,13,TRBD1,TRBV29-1,SVERGTASYNEQF
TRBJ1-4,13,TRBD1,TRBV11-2,ASSHPDRVGEKLF
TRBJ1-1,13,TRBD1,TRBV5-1,ASSWGTGQNTEAF
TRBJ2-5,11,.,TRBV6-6,ASSQRAQETQY
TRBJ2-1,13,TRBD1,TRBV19,ASSRDSGYSNEQF
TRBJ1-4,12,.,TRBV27,ASSSGVLREKLF
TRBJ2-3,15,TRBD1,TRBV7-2,ASSLGGGPSSTDTQY
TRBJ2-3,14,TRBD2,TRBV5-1,ASSLTGLASTDTQY
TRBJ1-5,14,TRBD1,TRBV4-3,ASSQDVDRGNQPQH
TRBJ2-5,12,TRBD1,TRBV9,ASSVNRGSETQY
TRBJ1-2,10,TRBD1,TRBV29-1,SVLQGARGYT
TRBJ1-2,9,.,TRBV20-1,SARDVLGYT
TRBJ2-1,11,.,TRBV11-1,ASSPNMGYEQF
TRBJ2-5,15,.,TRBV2,ASSPGPLSAYQETQY
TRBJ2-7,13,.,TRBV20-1,SARDYGLSSYEQY
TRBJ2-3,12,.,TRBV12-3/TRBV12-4,ASSLSGTSCTQY
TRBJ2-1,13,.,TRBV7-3,ASSTQGSSYNEQF
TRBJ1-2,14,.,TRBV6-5,AGSYSSTLQNYGYT
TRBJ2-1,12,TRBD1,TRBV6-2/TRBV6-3,ASSSGTGYYEQF
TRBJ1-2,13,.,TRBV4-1,ASSQDRFRLYGYT
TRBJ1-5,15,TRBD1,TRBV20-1,SAREALRDRLIQPQH
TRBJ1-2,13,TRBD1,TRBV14,ASSYLTGDLSGYT
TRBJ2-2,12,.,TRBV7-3,ASSLIGTGGELF
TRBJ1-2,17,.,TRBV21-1,ASSKALSSVRLLNYGYT
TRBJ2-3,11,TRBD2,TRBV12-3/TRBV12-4,ASSSTSGGPLY
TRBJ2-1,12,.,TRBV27,ASSSGTRIGEQF
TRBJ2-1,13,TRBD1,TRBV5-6,ASGLSGQGLNEQF
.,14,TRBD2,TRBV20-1,SASIAGGPIQGTQY